What follows describes a single TCR beta chain. The clone's antigen remains unknown. No per-base quality is available; no much larger clone lies one base away. Whole blood was collected in K2EDTA tubes by collaborating institutions according to the institutions' own protocols. For TCRbeta analysis, collaborators shipped samples in one of three forms: frozen whole blood, isolated PBMCs, or DNA extracted from either of those sample types. The data stem from a study of blood T cell repertoires in COVID-19 (dated by TCRdb to 2018 to 2021). In terms of the full investigation: The collaborator samples originated in the United States, Italy and Spain and spanned the acute and convalescent phases of COVID-19. The material from the prospective study consisted of cDNA or gDNA derived from T cells, B-cell-depleted T cells, or PBMCs. Subjects who had been exposed to COVID-19, were actively infected with it, or had recovered from it provided the deeply sampled blood TCRbeta repertoires that made up the dataset. The repertoires were made available in a free public database intended to serve as a resource for research on the immune response to SARS-CoV-2. The samples were drawn from two sources: the first 160 participants of the ongoing ImmuneRACE study, and fewer than 1,500 subjects contributed by 6 global collaborators. The sample metadata nearly always contained a de-identified subject ID, COVID-19 status, age in years and sex. Where available, HLA class I and class II types were obtained from metadata supplied by the sample provider rather than from assay-based typing.

Results the study describes overall, beyond this receptor: Clinical and demographic metadata were provided uncurated, with the amount varying by source and participant.

The CDR3 starts with the cysteine, ends with the phenylalanine, and has 15 residues. Solely the CDR3 DNA is kept, with 45 bases framed from the first base. For CDR1 and CDR2, the germline V gene (reference sequence) lists MNHNY and SVGAGI. Trimming removed 6 bases from V and 8 bases from J; the gene matches leave 8 bases unexplained. The immunoSEQ Assay, a bias-controlled multiplex PCR, was used to amplify TCRbeta CDR3 regions from genomic DNA. Under the source paper's analysis protocol: Nucleated cell counts per sample were estimated from amplification of reference gene primers within the assay. Sequence reads were collapsed and filtered to measure the absolute abundance of every unique TCRbeta CDR3 rearrangement. For each sample, productive Simpson clonality was calculated as the square root of Simpson's diversity index over productive rearrangements. TCRdb's version of the immuneACCESS table is confined to in-frame rearrangements and falls short of the full clone set. An unresolved V gene accounts for under half of the shortfall where checked; the remainder is of unknown origin. V and J calls and clone size are those listed in that table; D and trimming were worked out from the DNA. This sample has around 250,000 clones in its table, and approximately 82% of those were observed once. About 2% of the sample is in the top ten clones.

Recombination joined TRBV6-6 with TRBJ2-1; 12 bases in the middle match TRBD2. Sequenced sample: peripheral blood. The receptor comes from a woman older than 75 with acute or convalescent COVID-19. The DNA is TGTGCCAGCAGGCCACTAGCGGGAGGTGTCGATGAGCAGTTCTTC. Translated, this gives CASRPLAGGVDEQFF.